This TCR beta chain came from a study of identical twins. Study observations and caveats: Out-of-frame alpha sequences common to twins were enriched for low generation probability.

This clonotype occurred many times. Its antigen is as yet unknown. MiXCR, run by TCRdb on the 5' RACE reads, gives a single entry per CDR3 protein. The data contain hundreds of thousands of distinct CDR3 sequences, less than 25% of them singletons. The CDR3 has 14 residues. In germline, CDR1 is LNHNV, CDR2 YYDKDF (reference sequence). Trimming removed 5 bases at V and 4 bases at J, with 14 bases between. These data also featured in a second study, about T cells expressing NK-cell markers. That publication notes: The TCR beta repertoires originated in sorted CD3+CD56+NKG2C+, CD3+CD56+NKG2C- and CD3+CD56-NKG2C+ T cells. In several experiments, sorting was restricted to alpha-beta TCR T cells by an anti-gamma-delta TCR antibody. A few donors' CD3+CD56-NKG2C+ cells were dominated by the same clonotypes.

The clonotype was recovered from a woman aged 18-30 years in good health. This chain uses TRBV15 with TRBJ1-2; D is undetermined. Sequencing was carried out using PBMCs. For the CDR3, the DNA is TGTGCCACCAGCCACCAGGTAACGGGCTATGGCTACACCTTC. Amino acid sequence: CATSHQVTGYGYTF.